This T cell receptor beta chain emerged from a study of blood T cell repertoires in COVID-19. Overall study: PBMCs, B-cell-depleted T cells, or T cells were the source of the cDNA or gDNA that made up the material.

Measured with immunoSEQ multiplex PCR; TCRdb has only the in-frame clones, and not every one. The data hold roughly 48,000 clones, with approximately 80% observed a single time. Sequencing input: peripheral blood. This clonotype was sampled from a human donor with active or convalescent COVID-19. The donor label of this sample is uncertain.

CDR3 DNA: TGTGCCACCAGTCCCCGGACTAGCGGGTACACAGATACGCAGTATTTT. It codes for CATSPRTSGYTDTQYF. The gene calls are TRBV24-1 and TRBJ2-3; 11 positions match TRBD2. The CDR3 is 16 residues long. The V segment lost 6 bases and the J segment 2 bases; nucleotides outside the gene matches: 6. Germline-derived CDR1 and CDR2 are KGHDR and SFDVKD.